Following are 27 T cell receptor beta chains from one sample sequenced in a study of shared clonotypes between healthy human individuals. Generated by immunoSEQ multiplex PCR, the TCRdb table keeps only in-frame clones and is missing some. The table has some 500,000 clones, roughly 78% seen once. The source material was PBMCs. The source is a woman in her 40s in good health. Some clones in this sample may be carry-over from other donors' samples.

This chain links TRBV9 with TRBJ2-2; D remains unclear. The V end was cut by 1 base, the J end by 7 bases, with 11 bases between. Germline-derived CDR1 and CDR2 are SGDLS and YYNGEE. The length of the CDR3 is 14 residues. CDR3 in amino acids: CASSVIGGGGELFF. The CDR3 bases are TGTGCCAGCAGCGTAATAGGTGGTGGCGGGGAGCTGTTTTTT.

The CDR3 sequence is CASSLGPDNEQFF. DNA for the CDR3: TGCGCCAGCAGCTTGGGCCCAGACAATGAGCAGTTCTTC. This rearrangement joins TRBV5-1 to TRBJ2-1; D is unclear. The CDR3 has 13 residues. Trimming stripped 0 bases from V and 5 bases from J, with 6 bases between. The V gene's germline CDR1 is SGHRS and CDR2 YFSETQ. The full variable domain, its missing parts supplied by reference TRBV5-1 and TRBJ2-1, is KAGVTQTPRYLIKTRGQQVTLSCSPISGHRSVSWYQQTPGQGLQFLFEYFSETQRNKGNFPGRFSGRQFSNSRSEMNVSTLELGDSALYLCASSLGPDNEQFFGPGTRLTVL.

The gene calls are TRBV9 and TRBJ2-2; D is possibly TRBD1 (5 bases). The CDR3 length is 14 residues. CDR1 SGDLS and CDR2 YYNGEE come from the germline V gene. V shed 2 bases and J shed 6 bases, with 11 bases lying between them. CDR3 region: CASSVAGWSGELFF. CDR3 coding DNA: TGTGCCAGCAGCGTCGCAGGGTGGTCCGGGGAGCTGTTTTTT.

This clone was counted a single time. The rearrangement joins TRBV28 to TRBJ2-1, with a tentative D call TRBD2 (5 bases). This CDR3 comprises 22 residues. Trimming stripped 5 bases from V and 0 bases from J, with 32 bases between. CDR1 and CDR2 from the germline V gene are MDHEN and SYDVKM. This CDR3 is CASSQRTGKSGKGYYSYNEQFF. As DNA, the CDR3 is TGTGCCAGCAGTCAGAGGACGGGGAAGTCGGGGAAGGGCTATTACTCCTACAATGAGCAGTTCTTC.

The chain recombines TRBV11-2 with TRBJ2-1; tentatively, D is TRBD1 (6 bases). Looked up from germline, CDR1 is SGHAT and CDR2 is FQNNGV. The CDR3 runs 14 residues. Trimming took 0 bases from V and 6 from J, leaving 9 bases between them. For the CDR3, the DNA is TGTGCCAGCAGCTTAGACAGGGGCCCCAATGAGCAGTTCTTC. Translated, it gives CASSLDRGPNEQFF.

The gene calls are TRBV10-2 and TRBJ1-1; TRBD1 aligns across 9 bases. From germline, CDR1 is WSHSY and CDR2 SAAADI. The J segment lost 5 bases and the V segment lost 8 bases, leaving 3 bases of the junction unmatched. The CDR3 spans 12 residues. The CDR3 sequence: CASGTGRTEAFF. The CDR3 region has the DNA TGCGCCAGCGGGACAGGGAGAACTGAAGCTTTCTTT.

The chain carries TRBV28 and TRBJ2-1, with TRBD2 matching 10 bases. The CDR3 has 16 amino acids. Germline V gene data show CDR1 as MDHEN and CDR2 as SYDVKM. Trimming cost V 4 bases and J 1 base; bases outside gene matches: 4. CDR3 sequence: CASSSTSGASYNEQFF. The DNA for the CDR3 is TGTGCCAGCAGTTCCACTAGCGGGGCTTCCTACAATGAGCAGTTCTTC.

V usage is TRBV2 and J usage is TRBJ1-1, with TRBD1 identical over 11 bases. J was trimmed by 4 bases and V by 3 bases; bases with no gene match: 4. The CDR3 spans 15 residues. CDR1 and CDR2 (germline): SNHLY, FYNNEI. CDR3 sequence (DNA): TGTGCCAGCAGTGAGGACAGGGGGCCAGGCACTGAAGCTTTCTTT. Its protein is CASSEDRGPGTEAFF.

The chain uses TRBV28 and TRBJ2-1, with 14 bases matching TRBD2. From germline, CDR1 is MDHEN and CDR2 SYDVKM. The length of the CDR3 is 14 residues. With 6 bases clipped from V and 11 bases from J, the junction kept 6 bases outside the gene matches. The CDR3 region is CASRWTSGRPQQFF. The DNA of the CDR3 is TGTGCCAGCAGATGGACTAGCGGGAGGCCCCAGCAGTTCTTC.

This chain links TRBV5-4 with TRBJ2-1, with D maybe TRBD1 (6 bases). The V end lost 2 bases, the J end lost 0 bases, and 12 bases lay between the germline ends. CDR1 is SGHNT, CDR2 YYREEE, per germline (reference sequence). The CDR3 has 16 amino acids. The chain's CDR3 is CASSLQGANSYNEQFF. The CDR3 nucleotides read TGTGCCAGCAGCTTACAGGGCGCCAACTCCTACAATGAGCAGTTCTTC.

There are a few counts of this clone. This sequence joins TRBV11-2 and TRBJ2-3, with a possible D match to TRBD2 (5 bases). Per germline, CDR1 SGHAT and CDR2 FQNNGV. Between the trimmed V and J ends, which lost 4 bases and 5 bases, there was a span of 10 bases. The length of the CDR3 is 13 residues. The CDR3 DNA sequence: TGTGCCAGCAGCTCCCTTAGCGTAGATACGCAGTATTTT. This gives the protein CASSSLSVDTQYF.

CDR3 amino acids: CASSLAGRNEQYF. The CDR3 DNA follows: TGCGCCAGCAGCTTGGCGGGACGGAACGAGCAGTACTTC. The rearrangement uses TRBV5-1 and TRBJ2-7; D is perhaps TRBD1 or TRBD2 (5 bases each). CDR1 and CDR2 from the germline V gene are SGHRS and YFSETQ. The length of the CDR3 is 13 residues. Trimming stripped 0 bases from V and 5 bases from J, with 9 bases between.

As DNA, the CDR3 is TGTGCCAGCAGCCTATTCAACAGTCTTAAACCAAAGGCCTACGAGCAGTACTTC. Protein sequence: CASSLFNSLKPKAYEQYF. V gene TRBV7-8 combines with J gene TRBJ2-7; D is undetermined. The CDR3 is 18 residues long. V lost 5 bases and J lost 2, with 25 bases in between. From germline, CDR1 is SGHVS and CDR2 FQNEAQ.

The count of this clone is one. The chain is built from TRBV6-1 and TRBJ1-2, with TRBD1 identical over 8 bases. J was trimmed by 7 bases and V by 6 bases; bases with no gene match: 7. The germline V gene encodes CDR1 MNHNS and CDR2 SASEGT. The CDR3 loop spans 13 amino acids. CDR3 protein: CASSLSGGGGYTF. The CDR3 nucleotides are TGTGCCAGCAGCCTTTCAGGGGGCGGTGGCTACACCTTC.

The chain joins TRBV6-6 to TRBJ2-7, with TRBD2 matching over 11 bases. CDR1 is MNHNY and CDR2 is SVGAGI in the germline V gene (reference sequence). The trim removed 6 bases at V and 6 bases at J, leaving 10 bases unmatched. The CDR3 covers 15 residues. The CDR3 protein is CASSVAGGPGAEQYF. In nucleotides, the CDR3 is TGTGCCAGCAGCGTAGCGGGAGGGCCTGGGGCCGAGCAGTACTTC.

The chain links TRBV18 to TRBJ2-7, with TRBD2 identical over 10 bases. Trimming cost V 5 bases and J 4 bases; bases outside gene matches: 8. CDR3 length equals 15 residues. CDR1 and CDR2 (germline): KGHSH, LQKENI. The CDR3 sequence is CASSGQAGGPYEQYF. The DNA of the CDR3 is TGTGCCAGCTCAGGCCAAGCGGGAGGGCCTTACGAGCAGTACTTC.

The CDR3 bases are TGTGCCAGTAGTCAAATGTCAAACACAGATACGCAGTATTTT. This sequence encodes CASSQMSNTDTQYF. The chain carries TRBV19 and TRBJ2-3; D is ambiguous. The V end lost 5 bases, the J end lost 2 bases, and 11 bases lay between the germline ends. The CDR3 is made up of 14 amino acids. Germline-derived CDR1 and CDR2 are LNHDA and SQIVND (reference sequence). The whole variable domain, filled in from reference TRBV19 and TRBJ2-3, reads DGGITQSPKYLFRKEGQNVTLSCEQNLNHDAMYWYRQDPGQGLRLIYYSQIVNDFQKGDIAEGYSVSREKKESFPLTVTSAQKNPTAFYLCASSQMSNTDTQYFGPGTRLTVL.

The chain is built from TRBV18 and TRBJ2-7; D gene ambiguous. The CDR3 totals 14 residues. CDR1 is KGHSH and CDR2 is LQKENI in the germline V gene. V was shortened by 2 bases and J by 2 bases, with 10 bases between the two germline ends. The CDR3 sequence: CASSPSLSAYEQYF. The DNA for the CDR3 is TGTGCCAGCTCACCAAGTCTCTCAGCCTACGAGCAGTACTTC.

The gene calls are TRBV5-8 and TRBJ2-2; the D is unclear. Looked up from germline, CDR1 is SGHTS and CDR2 is YDEGEE. V shed 4 bases and J shed 1 base, with 8 bases lying between them. This CDR3 has 14 amino acids. In nucleotides, the CDR3 is TGTGCCAGCAGCGAAACAAGGAACACCGGGGAGCTGTTTTTT. Translated, it gives CASSETRNTGELFF.

This clone was recorded many times. This chain joins TRBV7-3 and TRBJ1-5; 10 nucleotides align to TRBD1. CDR3 length equals 15 residues. Germline assignment: CDR1 SGHTA and CDR2 FQGTGA. The J segment lost 7 bases and the V segment lost 4 bases, leaving 7 bases of the junction unmatched. Written as DNA, the CDR3 is TGTGCCAGCAGCTCCAACGGGGGACAGGGGCAGCCCCAGCATTTT. This sequence encodes CASSSNGGQGQPQHF.

The rearrangement joins TRBV6-5 to TRBJ2-2; 9 bases are shared with TRBD2. CDR3 length equals 16 residues. Germline V lookup: CDR1 MNHEY, CDR2 SVGAGI. Trimming took 4 bases from V and 5 from J; bases not matched to a gene: 8. This CDR3 is CASSSRREGLTGELFF. The CDR3 DNA reads as TGTGCCAGCAGTTCGAGGCGGGAGGGCCTTACCGGGGAGCTGTTTTTT.

About this clone: A much larger clone differs from this one at a single base, so this may be a read error. The chain couples TRBV2 to TRBJ1-5; D gene unclear. Trimming stripped 4 bases from V and 2 bases from J, with 9 bases between. There are 14 residues in the CDR3. Looked up from germline, CDR1 is SNHLY and CDR2 is FYNNEI. CDR3 DNA: TGTGCCAGCAGTGGGCGACACCGCAATCAGCCCCAGCATTTT. This sequence encodes CASSGRHRNQPQHF.

This chain uses TRBV9 with TRBJ2-1; 11 bases fit TRBD2. V was clipped by 0 bases and J by 4 bases; unmatched bases: 0. The CDR3 covers 15 residues. Germline V lookup: CDR1 SGDLS, CDR2 YYNGEE. CDR3 residues: CASSVASGGYNEQFF. DNA for the CDR3: TGTGCCAGCAGCGTAGCTAGCGGGGGGTACAATGAGCAGTTCTTC. The full variable domain, its missing parts supplied by reference TRBV9 and TRBJ2-1, is DSGVTQTPKHLITATGQRVTLRCSPRSGDLSVYWYQQSLDQGLQFLIQYYNGEERAKGNILERFSAQQFPDLHSELNLSSLELGDSALYFCASSVASGGYNEQFFGPGTRLTVL.

This clone was seen ten or more times. The chain combines TRBV27 with TRBJ2-3; 7 bases are a match to TRBD1. CDR3 size: 16 residues. Germline values: CDR1 MNHEY, CDR2 SMNVEV (reference sequence). With V trimmed by 5 bases and J by 2 bases, 10 bases remained unmatched. CDR3 in DNA: TGTGCCAGCAGTGCCTTCTCAGGGGGTGTCACAGATACGCAGTATTTT. The encoded protein is CASSAFSGGVTDTQYF.

This rearrangement joins TRBV30 to TRBJ1-1; D is perhaps TRBD1 (5 bases). Germline V gene data show CDR1 as GTSNPN and CDR2 as SVGIG (reference sequence). CDR3 length: 14 residues. V lost 4 bases, J lost 4 bases, and 16 bases lay in between. CDR3 residues: CAWNRDRGVTEAFF. In nucleotides, the CDR3 is TGTGCCTGGAATAGGGACCGAGGAGTCACTGAAGCTTTCTTT.

The chain links TRBV19 to TRBJ2-2; D may match TRBD1 or TRBD2 (5 bases each). The CDR3 has 13 amino acids. The V and J ends lost 6 bases and 4 bases respectively, with 9 bases between them. Germline V gives CDR1 LNHDA, CDR2 SQIVND (reference sequence). The CDR3: CASSGTITGELFF. DNA for the CDR3: TGTGCCAGTAGCGGGACCATCACCGGGGAGCTGTTTTTT. The entire variable domain, with the rest obtained from reference TRBV19 and TRBJ2-2, is as follows: DGGITQSPKYLFRKEGQNVTLSCEQNLNHDAMYWYRQDPGQGLRLIYYSQIVNDFQKGDIAEGYSVSREKKESFPLTVTSAQKNPTAFYLCASSGTITGELFFGEGSRLTVL.

This clone was counted only a few times. The DNA of the CDR3 is TGTGCCAGCAGCCAAGCCGAGACTAACTATGGCTACACCTTC. Amino acid sequence: CASSQAETNYGYTF. The chain employs TRBV4-2 and TRBJ1-2; D is ambiguous. Trimming left V 1 base short and J 0 bases short, with 6 bases between. Germline V CDR1 and CDR2: LGHNA, YNFKEQ. The CDR3 sequence is 14 residues long.